Following are 21 T cell receptor beta chains from one sample sequenced in a study of early T cells in non-severe SARS-CoV-2 infection. TCRdb re-called the 5' RACE reads with MiXCR, one entry per CDR3 protein. This table has some 80,000 distinct CDR3 sequences, around 12% appearing once. The sample was whole blood, taken at baseline. The source is an adult who was a healthcare worker with PCR-confirmed SARS-CoV-2 infection or an uninfected control (not recorded which). The donor label of this sample is uncertain.

This sequence joins TRBV9 and TRBJ2-7, with D possibly TRBD2 on 6 matching bases. The V and J ends lost 4 bases and 6 bases respectively, with 14 bases between them. The V gene's germline CDR1 is SGDLS and CDR2 YYNGEE. The CDR3 has 13 amino acids. The DNA of the CDR3 is TGTGCCAGCAGCCCGAAGGTGGGACTCGAGCAGTACTTC. Its protein is CASSPKVGLEQYF.

This clonotype turned up a few times. V is TRBV12-3 or TRBV12-4 and J is TRBJ2-3; TRBD2 is a possible D gene (7 bases). Between the trimmed V and J ends, which lost 5 bases and 4 bases, there was a span of 25 bases. The CDR3 is made up of 18 amino acids. In DNA form, the CDR3 reads TGTGCCAGCAGTCAACGGGGGAACAGGGAGGGATCCGCAGATACGCAGTATTTT. This encodes CASSQRGNREGSADTQYF.

This chain joins TRBV6-2 or TRBV6-3 and TRBJ1-1; D possibly corresponds to TRBD1 (6 bases). CDR3 length equals 12 residues. CDR1 and CDR2 (germline): MNHEY, SVGEGT. Deletions cut 2 bases from V and 7 bases from J, with 8 bases between. The chain's CDR3 is CASSYGGLEAFF. For the CDR3, the DNA is TGTGCCAGCAGTTACGGGGGCCTTGAAGCTTTCTTT.

This clonotype was recorded many times. DNA of the CDR3: TGTGCCAGCAGTTACGGGACAGGGGTACGTGGCTACACCTTC. The encoded protein is CASSYGTGVRGYTF. The chain carries TRBV6-2 or TRBV6-3 and TRBJ1-2, with TRBD1 identical over 10 bases. This CDR3 contains 14 residues. Trimming took 2 bases from V and 7 from J; bases not matched to a gene: 4. Germline CDR1 and CDR2: MNHEY and SVGEGT.

V and J are TRBV7-6 and TRBJ2-7, with 8 bases identical to TRBD2. The CDR3 extends over 14 amino acids. Germline trimming cut 3 bases from V and 6 bases from J; bases unmatched to any gene: 7. CDR1 is SGHVS, CDR2 FNYEAQ, per germline. The CDR3 spells CASSLPAGGGEQYF. CDR3 coding DNA: TGTGCCAGCAGCTTGCCGGCGGGAGGAGGCGAGCAGTACTTC.

This clonotype was seen ten or more times. The chain employs TRBV29-1 and TRBJ2-1, with 10 bases identical to TRBD1. Germline CDR1 and CDR2: SQVTM and ANQGSEA. After removal of 7 bases from V and 10 bases from J, the junction contained 10 bases not matched to a gene. This CDR3 comprises 13 residues. As DNA, the CDR3 is TGCAGCGCCGAGGGACAGGGGTACGGGGAGCAGTTCTTC. Translation: CSAEGQGYGEQFF.

This chain connects TRBV7-9 to TRBJ2-7; D may be TRBD2 (6 bases). The CDR3 runs 13 residues. Trimming shortened V by 1 base and J by 6 bases, and 10 bases separated the two germline ends. Germline V lookup: CDR1 SEHNR, CDR2 FQNEAQ (reference sequence). The CDR3 coding sequence is TGTGCCAGCAGCTTAGGACCAGCGGGCGAGCAGTACTTC. It is translated as CASSLGPAGEQYF.

In this sample, this clonotype turned up a few times. The V call is TRBV12-3 or TRBV12-4, the J call TRBJ2-7, with 12 bases fitting TRBD2. The CDR3 length is 14 residues. J was trimmed by 3 bases and V by 6 bases; bases with no gene match: 3. CDR3 protein: CASRLTSGGYEQYF. CDR3 bases: TGTGCCAGCAGGTTGACTAGCGGGGGCTACGAGCAGTACTTC.

This clonotype was seen a handful of times. The chain couples TRBV20-1 to TRBJ2-3; possible D gene TRBD1, 6 bases. CDR3 length: 15 amino acids. V was cut by 6 bases and J by 2 bases, with 18 bases left in between. Looked up from germline, CDR1 is DFQATT and CDR2 is SNEGSKA (reference sequence). The DNA of the CDR3 is TGCAGTGCCACGGACAGATCCCTGACCACAGATACGCAGTATTTT. The encoded protein is CSATDRSLTTDTQYF.

This clonotype was picked up a small number of times. This is likely a read error, given that the CDR3 carries no conserved phenylalanine or tryptophan at its end. The chain uses TRBV9 and TRBJ2-5; TRBD2 might be the D (5 bases). The V gene lost 4 bases and the J gene lost 2 bases, with 6 bases spanning the gap. Germline-derived CDR1 and CDR2 are SGDLS and YYNGEE. This CDR3 is 12 amino acids long. As DNA, the CDR3 is TGTGCCAGCAGCTCGGGACAAGAGACCCAGTACCTC. As protein: CASSSGQETQYL.

V is TRBV4-2 and J is TRBJ1-5; no reliable D call. Trimming stripped 0 bases from V and 4 bases from J, with 7 bases between. CDR3 size: 14 residues. Germline assignment: CDR1 LGHNA and CDR2 YNFKEQ. DNA of the CDR3: TGTGCCAGCAGCCAAGATCATGGAAATCAGCCCCAGCATTTT. Translated: CASSQDHGNQPQHF.

J is TRBJ1-1 and V is TRBV4-1, with D unresolved. The V end was cut by 4 bases, the J end by 3 bases, with 15 bases between. The CDR3 is made up of 15 amino acids. CDR1 is MGHRA, CDR2 YSYEKL, per germline. Here the CDR3 reads CASSRLNTRDTEAFF. For the CDR3, the DNA is TGCGCCAGCAGCCGCCTAAACACAAGGGACACTGAAGCTTTCTTT.

The chain couples TRBV7-6 to TRBJ2-2; perhaps TRBD2 as D (6 bases). This CDR3 contains 16 residues. Trimming shortened V by 5 bases and J by 5 bases, and 18 bases separated the two germline ends. Germline values: CDR1 SGHVS, CDR2 FNYEAQ. The CDR3 sequence is CASSLRSRGGTGELFF. CDR3 nucleotides: TGTGCCAGCAGCCTCCGCTCTAGGGGAGGTACCGGGGAGCTGTTTTTT.

This clonotype has a count of ten or more. The chain employs TRBV9 and TRBJ2-3, with TRBD1 matching 7 bases. This CDR3 spans 17 amino acids. Trimming cost V 4 bases and J 0 bases; bases outside gene matches: 11. Per the germline V gene, CDR1 is SGDLS and CDR2 is YYNGEE. The CDR3 region is CASSTSPGTASTDTQYF. The CDR3 DNA follows: TGTGCCAGCAGCACCAGTCCCGGGACAGCTAGCACAGATACGCAGTATTTT.

This clonotype was recorded a few times. The chain links TRBV4-2 to TRBJ2-3; 9 positions match TRBD2. Germline CDR1 LGHNA, CDR2 YNFKEQ. CDR3 length: 13 residues. After removal of 10 bases from V and 2 bases from J, the junction contained 4 bases not matched to a gene. The CDR3 is CATRTSDTDTQYF. The CDR3 coding sequence is TGTGCCACCAGGACTAGCGACACAGATACGCAGTATTTT.

The CDR3 is CASSLFGGTTYEQYF. The CDR3 DNA reads TGTGCCAGCAGTTTATTCGGCGGGACCACCTACGAGCAGTACTTC. The chain is built from TRBV27 and TRBJ2-7, with TRBD2 as a possible D gene (6 bases). The CDR3 contains 15 residues. V was shortened by 1 base and J by 2 bases, with 12 bases between the two germline ends. CDR1 MNHEY and CDR2 SMNVEV come from the germline V gene (reference sequence).

This clonotype has just a few counts. This chain connects TRBV7-6 to TRBJ2-1; D not resolved. Germline V gives CDR1 SGHVS, CDR2 FNYEAQ. This CDR3 spans 13 amino acids. Trimming stripped 3 bases from V and 10 bases from J, with 13 bases between. The DNA of the CDR3 is TGTGCCAGCAGCTTCCCGTACTTCGGAGAGCAGTTCTTC. Its protein product is CASSFPYFGEQFF. The full variable domain, its missing parts supplied by reference TRBV7-6 and TRBJ2-1, is GAGVSQSPRYKVTKRGQDVALRCDPISGHVSLYWYRQALGQGPEFLTYFNYEAQQDKSGLPNDRFSAERPEGSISTLTIQRTEQRDSAMYRCASSFPYFGEQFFGPGTRLTVL.

The rearrangement joins TRBV20-1 to TRBJ2-3, with no clear D. The CDR3 contains 12 residues. Trimming cost V 0 bases and J 5 bases, with 6 bases left between them. CDR1 and CDR2 from the germline V gene are DFQATT and SNEGSKA (reference sequence). The CDR3 DNA reads as TGCAGTGCTAGAGATTTTATAGATACGCAGTATTTT. The encoded protein is CSARDFIDTQYF.

The CDR3 region is CASNVLGGRPETQYF. In DNA form, the CDR3 reads TGTGCCAGCAACGTTCTGGGGGGGCGACCAGAGACCCAGTACTTC. This chain links TRBV7-8 with TRBJ2-5; a weak D match, TRBD2 (7 bases). Deletions cut 7 bases from V and 4 bases from J, with 19 bases between. This CDR3 region has 15 residues. Germline V lookup: CDR1 SGHVS, CDR2 FQNEAQ.

This sequence joins TRBV9 and TRBJ2-1, with D possibly being TRBD1 (7 bases). This CDR3 comprises 13 residues. The V end lost 2 bases, the J end lost 7 bases, and 10 bases lay between the germline ends. Germline CDR1 reads SGDLS; CDR2 reads YYNGEE. The CDR3 coding sequence is TGTGCCAGCAGCGTGGCGGGACAGAATGAGCAGTTCTTC. Its protein is CASSVAGQNEQFF.

This clonotype was counted only a few times. CDR3 DNA sequence: TGTGCCAGCAGCTTAACCGATTCCACAGATACGCAGTATTTT. The encoded protein is CASSLTDSTDTQYF. The chain uses TRBV7-6 and TRBJ2-3; D gene uncertain. The CDR3 extends over 14 amino acids. The V and J ends lost 2 bases and 2 bases respectively, with 8 bases between them. CDR1 and CDR2 (germline): SGHVS, FNYEAQ. The entire variable domain, with the rest obtained from reference TRBV7-6 and TRBJ2-3, is as follows: GAGVSQSPRYKVTKRGQDVALRCDPISGHVSLYWYRQALGQGPEFLTYFNYEAQQDKSGLPNDRFSAERPEGSISTLTIQRTEQRDSAMYRCASSLTDSTDTQYFGPGTRLTVL.